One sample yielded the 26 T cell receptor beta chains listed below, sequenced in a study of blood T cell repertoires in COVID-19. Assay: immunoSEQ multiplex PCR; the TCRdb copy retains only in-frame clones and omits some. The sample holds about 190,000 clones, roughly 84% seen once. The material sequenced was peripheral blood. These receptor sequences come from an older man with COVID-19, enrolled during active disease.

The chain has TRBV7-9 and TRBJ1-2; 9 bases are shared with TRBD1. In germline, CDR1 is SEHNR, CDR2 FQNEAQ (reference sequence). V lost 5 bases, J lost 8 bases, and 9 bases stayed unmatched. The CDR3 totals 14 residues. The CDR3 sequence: CASSTGTGSRGYTF. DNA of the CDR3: TGTGCCAGCAGCACCGGGACAGGGTCACGCGGCTACACCTTC.

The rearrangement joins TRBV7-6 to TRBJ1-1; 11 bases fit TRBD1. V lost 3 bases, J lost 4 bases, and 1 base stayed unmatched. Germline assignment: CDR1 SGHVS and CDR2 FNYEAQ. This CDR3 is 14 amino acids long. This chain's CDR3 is CASSFGTGGTEAFF. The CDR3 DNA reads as TGTGCCAGCAGCTTTGGGACAGGGGGCACTGAAGCTTTCTTT.

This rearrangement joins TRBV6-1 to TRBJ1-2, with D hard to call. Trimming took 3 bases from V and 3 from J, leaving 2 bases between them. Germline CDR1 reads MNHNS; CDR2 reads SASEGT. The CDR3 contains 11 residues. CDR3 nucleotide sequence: TGTGCCAGCAGTGACGACTATGGCTACACCTTC. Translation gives CASSDDYGYTF.

CDR3 protein: CASSDSGQLNQPQHF. The CDR3 DNA follows: TGTGCCAGCAGTGATTCAGGACAGCTCAATCAGCCCCAGCATTTT. This chain links TRBV2 with TRBJ1-5; weak D call: TRBD1 (6 bases). CDR1 SNHLY and CDR2 FYNNEI come from the germline V gene. The CDR3 runs 15 residues. V lost 3 bases and J 3 bases, leaving 12 bases between the germline ends.

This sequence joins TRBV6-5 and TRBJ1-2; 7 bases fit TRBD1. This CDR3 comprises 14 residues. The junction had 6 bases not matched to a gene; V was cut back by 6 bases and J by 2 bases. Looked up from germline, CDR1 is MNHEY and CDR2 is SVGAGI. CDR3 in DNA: TGTGCCAGCAGAATGCCAGGGGGGAACTATGGCTACACCTTC. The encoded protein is CASRMPGGNYGYTF.

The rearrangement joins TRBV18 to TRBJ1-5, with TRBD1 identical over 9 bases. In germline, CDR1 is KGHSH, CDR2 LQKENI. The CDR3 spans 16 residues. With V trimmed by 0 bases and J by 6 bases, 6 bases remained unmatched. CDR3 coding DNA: TGTGCCAGCTCACCACCCAGGGGACAGGGAATTCAGCCCCAGCATTTT. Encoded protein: CASSPPRGQGIQPQHF.

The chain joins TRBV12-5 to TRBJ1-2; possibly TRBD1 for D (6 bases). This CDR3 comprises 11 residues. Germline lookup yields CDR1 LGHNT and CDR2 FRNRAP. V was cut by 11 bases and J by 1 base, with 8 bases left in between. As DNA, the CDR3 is TGTGCTGTACAGGGTAACTATGGCTACACCTTC. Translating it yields CAVQGNYGYTF.

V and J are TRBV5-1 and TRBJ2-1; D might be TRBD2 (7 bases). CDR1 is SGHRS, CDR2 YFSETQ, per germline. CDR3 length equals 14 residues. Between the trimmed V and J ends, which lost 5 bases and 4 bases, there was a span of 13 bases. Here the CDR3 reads CASSKGGDYNEQFF. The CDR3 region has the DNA TGCGCCAGCAGTAAAGGGGGGGATTACAATGAGCAGTTCTTC.

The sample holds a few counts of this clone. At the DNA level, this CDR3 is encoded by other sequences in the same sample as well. The CDR3 sequence is CASSLQGNYGYTF. Here the CDR3 DNA reads TGTGCCAGCAGTCTACAGGGGAACTATGGCTACACCTTC. The genes are TRBV12-3 or TRBV12-4 and TRBJ1-2, with 7 bases matching TRBD1. V gave up 5 bases and J gave up 2 bases; unmatched junction bases: 2. CDR3 length equals 13 residues.

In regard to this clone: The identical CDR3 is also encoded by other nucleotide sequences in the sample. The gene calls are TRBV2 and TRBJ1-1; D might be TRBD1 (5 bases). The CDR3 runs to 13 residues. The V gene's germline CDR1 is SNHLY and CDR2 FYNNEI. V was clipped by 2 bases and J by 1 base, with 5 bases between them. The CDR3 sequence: CASSEQGNTEAFF. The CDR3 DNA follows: TGTGCCAGCAGTGAACAGGGGAACACTGAAGCTTTCTTT.

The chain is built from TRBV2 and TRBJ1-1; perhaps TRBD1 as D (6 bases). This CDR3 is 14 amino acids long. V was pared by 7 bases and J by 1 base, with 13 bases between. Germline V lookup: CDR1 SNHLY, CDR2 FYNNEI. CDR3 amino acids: CASIPPGQNTEAFF. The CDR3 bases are TGTGCCAGCATTCCCCCGGGACAGAACACTGAAGCTTTCTTT. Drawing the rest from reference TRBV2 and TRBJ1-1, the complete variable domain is EPEVTQTPSHQVTQMGQEVILRCVPISNHLYFYWYRQILGQKVEFLVSFYNNEISEKSEIFDDQFSVERPDGSNFTLKIRSTKLEDSAMYFCASIPPGQNTEAFFGQGTRLTVV.

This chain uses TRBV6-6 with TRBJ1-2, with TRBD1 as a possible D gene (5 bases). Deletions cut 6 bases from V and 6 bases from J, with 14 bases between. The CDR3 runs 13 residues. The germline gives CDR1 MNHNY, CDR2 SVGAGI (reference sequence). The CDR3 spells CASSLGGANGYTF. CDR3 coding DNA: TGTGCCAGCAGCCTCGGAGGGGCGAATGGCTACACCTTC.

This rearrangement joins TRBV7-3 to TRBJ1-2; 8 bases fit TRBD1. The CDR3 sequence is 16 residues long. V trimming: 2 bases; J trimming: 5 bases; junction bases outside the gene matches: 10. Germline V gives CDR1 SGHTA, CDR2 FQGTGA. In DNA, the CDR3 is TGTGCCAGCAGCTTAGGATCGGGACAGGAGGGGTATGGCTACACCTTC. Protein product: CASSLGSGQEGYGYTF. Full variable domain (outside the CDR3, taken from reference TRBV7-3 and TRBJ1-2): GAGVSQTPSNKVTEKGKYVELRCDPISGHTALYWYRQSLGQGPEFLIYFQGTGAADDSGLPNDRFFAVRPEGSVSTLKIQRTERGDSAVYLCASSLGSGQEGYGYTFGSGTRLTVV.

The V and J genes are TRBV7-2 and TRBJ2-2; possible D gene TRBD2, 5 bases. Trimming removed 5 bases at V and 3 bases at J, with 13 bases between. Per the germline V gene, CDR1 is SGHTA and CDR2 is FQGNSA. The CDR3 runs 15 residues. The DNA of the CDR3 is TGTGCCAGCAGCGCAGGCGGGTCCTACACCGGGGAGCTGTTTTTT. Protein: CASSAGGSYTGELFF.

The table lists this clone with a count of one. CDR3 DNA: TGCAGCGGGAAGCGGGGGGGCTTTAATGAGCAGTTCTTC. It yields the protein CSGKRGGFNEQFF. The chain combines TRBV29-1 with TRBJ2-1, with 10 bases fitting TRBD2. CDR1 is SQVTM, CDR2 ANQGSEA, per germline. The ends lost 7 bases at V and 7 bases at J; junction bases unmatched: 7. This CDR3 contains 13 residues.

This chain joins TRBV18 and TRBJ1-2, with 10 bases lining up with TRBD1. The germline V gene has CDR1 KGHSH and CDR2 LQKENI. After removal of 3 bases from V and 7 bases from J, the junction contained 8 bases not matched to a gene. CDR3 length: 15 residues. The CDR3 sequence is CASSPGTGAWGGYTF. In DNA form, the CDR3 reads TGTGCCAGCTCACCGGGGACAGGGGCCTGGGGTGGCTACACCTTC.

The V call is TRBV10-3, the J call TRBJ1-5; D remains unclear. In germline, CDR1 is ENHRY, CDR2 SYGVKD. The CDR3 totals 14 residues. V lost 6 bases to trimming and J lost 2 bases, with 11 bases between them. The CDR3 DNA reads TGTGCCATCAGCTCCATTTCGGGCAATCAGCCCCAGCATTTT. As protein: CAISSISGNQPQHF.

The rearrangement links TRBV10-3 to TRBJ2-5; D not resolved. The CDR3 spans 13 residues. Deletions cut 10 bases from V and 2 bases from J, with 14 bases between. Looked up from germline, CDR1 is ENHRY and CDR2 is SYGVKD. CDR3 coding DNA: TGTGCCACGAACTCAAGATATCAAGAGACCCAGTACTTC. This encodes CATNSRYQETQYF.

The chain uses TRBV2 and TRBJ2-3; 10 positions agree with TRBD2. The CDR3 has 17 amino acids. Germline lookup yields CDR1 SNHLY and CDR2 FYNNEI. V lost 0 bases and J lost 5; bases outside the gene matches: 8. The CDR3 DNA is TGTGCCAGCAGTGAAGCGGGAGCGGGGGGGCTTAGAGATACGCAGTATTTT. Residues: CASSEAGAGGLRDTQYF.

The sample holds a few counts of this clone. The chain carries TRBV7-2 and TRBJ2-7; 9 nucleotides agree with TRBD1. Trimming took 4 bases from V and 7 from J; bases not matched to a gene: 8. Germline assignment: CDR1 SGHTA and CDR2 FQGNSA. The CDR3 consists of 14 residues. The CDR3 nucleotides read TGTGCCAGCAGCTGGGGGGACAGGGTGAATGAGCAGTACTTC. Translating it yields CASSWGDRVNEQYF.

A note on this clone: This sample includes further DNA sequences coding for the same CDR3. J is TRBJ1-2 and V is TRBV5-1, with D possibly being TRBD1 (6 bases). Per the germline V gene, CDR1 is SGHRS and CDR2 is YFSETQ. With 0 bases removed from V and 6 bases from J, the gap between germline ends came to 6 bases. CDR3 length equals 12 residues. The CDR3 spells CASSLEGDGYTF. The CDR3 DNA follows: TGCGCCAGCAGCTTGGAGGGGGATGGCTACACCTTC.

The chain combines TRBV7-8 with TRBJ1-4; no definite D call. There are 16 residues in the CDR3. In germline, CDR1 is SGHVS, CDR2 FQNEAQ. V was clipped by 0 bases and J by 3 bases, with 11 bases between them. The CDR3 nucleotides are TGTGCCAGCAGCTTAGCCGTGGGGAGATCTAATGAAAAACTGTTTTTT. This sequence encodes CASSLAVGRSNEKLFF.

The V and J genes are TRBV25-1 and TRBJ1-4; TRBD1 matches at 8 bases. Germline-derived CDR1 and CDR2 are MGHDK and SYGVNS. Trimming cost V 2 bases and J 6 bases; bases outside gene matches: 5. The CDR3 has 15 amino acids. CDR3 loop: CASSEHRGFDEKLFF. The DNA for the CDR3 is TGTGCCAGCAGTGAACACAGGGGGTTCGATGAAAAACTGTTTTTT.

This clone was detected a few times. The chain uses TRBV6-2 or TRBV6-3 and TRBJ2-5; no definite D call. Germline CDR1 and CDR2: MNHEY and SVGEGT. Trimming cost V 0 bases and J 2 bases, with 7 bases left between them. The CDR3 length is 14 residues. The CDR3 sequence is CASSYSFQQETQYF. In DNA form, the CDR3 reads TGTGCCAGCAGTTACTCTTTCCAGCAAGAGACCCAGTACTTC.

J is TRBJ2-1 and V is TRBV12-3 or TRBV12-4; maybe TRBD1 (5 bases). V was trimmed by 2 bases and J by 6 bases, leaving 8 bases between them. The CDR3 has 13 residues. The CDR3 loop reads CASSLRQRNEQFF. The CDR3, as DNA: TGTGCCAGCAGTTTAAGACAGCGCAATGAGCAGTTCTTC.

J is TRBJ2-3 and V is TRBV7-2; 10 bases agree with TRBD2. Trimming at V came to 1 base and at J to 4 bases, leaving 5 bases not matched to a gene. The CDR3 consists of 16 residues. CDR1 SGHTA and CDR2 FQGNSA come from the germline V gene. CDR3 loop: CASSLGRGTSADTQYF. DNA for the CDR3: TGTGCCAGCAGCTTAGGGCGAGGGACTAGCGCAGATACGCAGTATTTT.